The 2 T cell receptor beta chains below were found in one sample sequenced in a study of graft-versus-host responses after intestinal transplantation (dated by TCRdb to about 2021). Per the publication, the time point label means: cells obtained before transplantation from donor or recipient. Their cognate antigens are unknown. Receptor amplification or capture employed the immunoSEQ multiplex PCR assay. Here the immuneACCESS table is served through TCRdb, limited to in-frame sequences with V and J called. Missing clones are a known gap in these copies; in checked studies unresolved V genes cover under half, and the rest lacks a known reason. Within this sample are tens of thousands of clones, with approximately 94% of them counted one time only. Approximately 0.19% of the sample rests with the top ten. Source: unstimulated CD4+ T cells sorted from spleen or lymph node cells, taken before transplant. The receptors shown here come from a human donor who was the organ donor for an intestinal transplant.

This chain joins TRBV5-1 and TRBJ1-2; TRBD1 matches 8 bases. CDR1 is SGHRS, CDR2 YFSETQ, per germline. The trim removed 3 bases at V and 3 bases at J, leaving 7 bases unmatched. This CDR3 is built from 15 residues. CDR3 nucleotide sequence: TGCGCCAGCAGCTGGGGGACAGGAACCCACTATGGCTACACCTTC. It encodes CASSWGTGTHYGYTF.

The rearrangement uses TRBV5-1 and TRBJ1-1; 10 nucleotides match TRBD1. This CDR3 is built from 13 residues. The ends lost 3 bases at V and 6 bases at J; junction bases unmatched: 2. Germline assignment: CDR1 SGHRS and CDR2 YFSETQ. The CDR3 reads CASSWTGGSEAFF. CDR3 in DNA: TGCGCCAGCAGCTGGACAGGGGGGTCTGAAGCTTTCTTT.